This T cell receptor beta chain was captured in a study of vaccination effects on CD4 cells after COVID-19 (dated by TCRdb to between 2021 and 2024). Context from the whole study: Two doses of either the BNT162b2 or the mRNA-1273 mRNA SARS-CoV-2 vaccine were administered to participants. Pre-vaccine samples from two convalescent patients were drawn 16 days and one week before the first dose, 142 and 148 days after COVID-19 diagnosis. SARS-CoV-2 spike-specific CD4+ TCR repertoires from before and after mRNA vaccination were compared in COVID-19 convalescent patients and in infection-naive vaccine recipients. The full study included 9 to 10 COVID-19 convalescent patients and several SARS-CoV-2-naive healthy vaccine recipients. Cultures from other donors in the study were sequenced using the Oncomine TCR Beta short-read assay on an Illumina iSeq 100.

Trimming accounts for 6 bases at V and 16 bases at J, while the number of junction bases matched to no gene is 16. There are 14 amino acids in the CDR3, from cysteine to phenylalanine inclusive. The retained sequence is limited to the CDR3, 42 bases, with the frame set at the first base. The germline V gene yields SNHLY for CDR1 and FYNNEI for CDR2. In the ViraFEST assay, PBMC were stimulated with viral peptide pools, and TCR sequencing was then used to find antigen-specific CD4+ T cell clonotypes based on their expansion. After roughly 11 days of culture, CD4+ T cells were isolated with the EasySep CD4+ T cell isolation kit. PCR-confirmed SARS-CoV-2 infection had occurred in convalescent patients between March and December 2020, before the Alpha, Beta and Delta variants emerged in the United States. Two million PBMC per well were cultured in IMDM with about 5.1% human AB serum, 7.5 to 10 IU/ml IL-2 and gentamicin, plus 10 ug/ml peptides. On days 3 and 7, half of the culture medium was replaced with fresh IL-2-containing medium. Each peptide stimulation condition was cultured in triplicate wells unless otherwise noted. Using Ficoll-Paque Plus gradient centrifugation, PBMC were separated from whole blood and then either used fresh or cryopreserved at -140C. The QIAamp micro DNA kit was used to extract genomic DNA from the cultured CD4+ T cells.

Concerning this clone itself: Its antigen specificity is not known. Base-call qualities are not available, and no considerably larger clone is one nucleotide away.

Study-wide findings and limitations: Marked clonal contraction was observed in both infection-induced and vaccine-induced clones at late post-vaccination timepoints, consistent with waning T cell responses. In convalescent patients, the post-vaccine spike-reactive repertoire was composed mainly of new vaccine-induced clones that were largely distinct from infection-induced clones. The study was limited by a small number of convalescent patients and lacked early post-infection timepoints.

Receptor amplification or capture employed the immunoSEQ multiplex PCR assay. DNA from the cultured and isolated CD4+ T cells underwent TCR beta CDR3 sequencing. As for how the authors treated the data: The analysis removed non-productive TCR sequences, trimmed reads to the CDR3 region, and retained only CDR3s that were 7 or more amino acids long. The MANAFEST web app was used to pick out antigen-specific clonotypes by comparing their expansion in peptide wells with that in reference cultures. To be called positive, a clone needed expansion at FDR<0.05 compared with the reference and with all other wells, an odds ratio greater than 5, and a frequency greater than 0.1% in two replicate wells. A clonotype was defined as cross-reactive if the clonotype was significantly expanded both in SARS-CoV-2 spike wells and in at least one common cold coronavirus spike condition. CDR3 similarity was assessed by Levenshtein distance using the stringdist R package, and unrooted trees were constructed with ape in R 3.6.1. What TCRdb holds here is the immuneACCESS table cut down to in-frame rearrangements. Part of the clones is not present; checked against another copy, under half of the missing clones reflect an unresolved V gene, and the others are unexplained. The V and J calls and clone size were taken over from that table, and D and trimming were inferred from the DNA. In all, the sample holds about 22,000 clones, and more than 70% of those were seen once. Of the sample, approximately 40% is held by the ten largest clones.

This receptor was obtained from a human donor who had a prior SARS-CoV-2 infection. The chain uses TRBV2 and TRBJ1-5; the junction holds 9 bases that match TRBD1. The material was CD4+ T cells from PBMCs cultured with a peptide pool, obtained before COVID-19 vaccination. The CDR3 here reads CASSADLPGQGRHF. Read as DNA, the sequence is TGTGCCAGCAGCGCCGACCTACCGGGACAGGGAAGACATTTT.